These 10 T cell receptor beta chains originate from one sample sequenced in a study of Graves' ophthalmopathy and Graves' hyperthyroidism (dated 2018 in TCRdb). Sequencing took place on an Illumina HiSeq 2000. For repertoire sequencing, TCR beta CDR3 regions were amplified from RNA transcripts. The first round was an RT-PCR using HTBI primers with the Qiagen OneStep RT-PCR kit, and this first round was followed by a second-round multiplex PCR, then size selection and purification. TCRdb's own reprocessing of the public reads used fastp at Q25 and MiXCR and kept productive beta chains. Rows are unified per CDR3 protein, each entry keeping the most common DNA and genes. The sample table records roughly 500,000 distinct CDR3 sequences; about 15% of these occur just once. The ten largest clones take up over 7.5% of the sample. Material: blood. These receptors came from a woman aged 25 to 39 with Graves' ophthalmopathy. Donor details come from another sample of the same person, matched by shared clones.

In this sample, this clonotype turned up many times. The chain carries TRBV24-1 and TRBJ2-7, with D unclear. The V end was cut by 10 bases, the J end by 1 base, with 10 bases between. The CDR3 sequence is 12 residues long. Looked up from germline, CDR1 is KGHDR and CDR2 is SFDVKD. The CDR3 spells CATSGPSYEQYF. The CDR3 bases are TGTGCCACTTCCGGGCCGTCCTACGAGCAGTACTTC.

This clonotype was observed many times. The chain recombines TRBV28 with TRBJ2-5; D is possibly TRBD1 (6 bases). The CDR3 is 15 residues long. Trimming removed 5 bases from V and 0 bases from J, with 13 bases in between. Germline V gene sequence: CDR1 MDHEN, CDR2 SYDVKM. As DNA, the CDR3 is TGTGCCAGCAGTCCTCGGACAGAGTACCAAGAGACCCAGTACTTC. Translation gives CASSPRTEYQETQYF.

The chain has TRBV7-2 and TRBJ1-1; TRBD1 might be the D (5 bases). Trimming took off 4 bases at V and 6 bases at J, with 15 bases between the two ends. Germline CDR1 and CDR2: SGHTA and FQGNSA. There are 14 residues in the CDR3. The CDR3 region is CASSSADIFSEAFF. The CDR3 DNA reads TGTGCCAGCAGCTCCGCGGACATTTTCTCTGAAGCTTTCTTT.

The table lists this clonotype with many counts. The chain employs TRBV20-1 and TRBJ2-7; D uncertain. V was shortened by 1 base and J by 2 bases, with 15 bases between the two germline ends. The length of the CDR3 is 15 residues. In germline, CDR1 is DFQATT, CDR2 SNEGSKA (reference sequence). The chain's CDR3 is CSARAADVSPYEQYF. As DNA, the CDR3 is TGCAGTGCTAGAGCTGCGGACGTAAGTCCCTACGAGCAGTACTTC.

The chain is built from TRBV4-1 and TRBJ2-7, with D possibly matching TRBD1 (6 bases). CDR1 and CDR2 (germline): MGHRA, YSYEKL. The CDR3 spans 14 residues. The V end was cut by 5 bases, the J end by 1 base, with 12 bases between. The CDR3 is CASSNRDKSYEQYF. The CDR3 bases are TGCGCCAGCAGCAACCGGGACAAGTCCTACGAGCAGTACTTC.

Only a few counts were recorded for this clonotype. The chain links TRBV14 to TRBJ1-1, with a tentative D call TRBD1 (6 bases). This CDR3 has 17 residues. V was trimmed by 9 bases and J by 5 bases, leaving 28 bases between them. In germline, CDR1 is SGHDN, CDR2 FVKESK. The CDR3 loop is CASNPGGRVIFGTEAFF. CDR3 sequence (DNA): TGTGCCAGTAACCCGGGGGGGCGCGTGATTTTTGGGACTGAAGCTTTCTTT. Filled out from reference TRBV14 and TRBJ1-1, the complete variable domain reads EAGVTQFPSHSVIEKGQTVTLRCDPISGHDNLYWYRRVMGKEIKFLLHFVKESKQDESGMPNNRFLAERTGGTYSTLKVQPAELEDSGVYFCASNPGGRVIFGTEAFFGQGTRLTVV.

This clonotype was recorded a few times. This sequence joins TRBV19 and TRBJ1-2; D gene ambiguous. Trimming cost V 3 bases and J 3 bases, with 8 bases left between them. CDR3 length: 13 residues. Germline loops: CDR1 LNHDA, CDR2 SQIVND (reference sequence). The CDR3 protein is CASSMGADYGYTF. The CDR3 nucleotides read TGTGCCAGTAGTATGGGTGCCGACTATGGCTACACCTTC.

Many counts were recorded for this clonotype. The CDR3 spells CSARDPGYLEQYF. The DNA of the CDR3 is TGCAGTGCTAGAGATCCGGGGTATTTGGAGCAGTACTTC. The chain joins TRBV20-1 to TRBJ2-7; D is perhaps TRBD2 (5 bases). Trimming pared 0 bases from V and 7 bases from J, leaving 13 bases between. This CDR3 contains 13 residues. Germline values: CDR1 DFQATT, CDR2 SNEGSKA (reference sequence).

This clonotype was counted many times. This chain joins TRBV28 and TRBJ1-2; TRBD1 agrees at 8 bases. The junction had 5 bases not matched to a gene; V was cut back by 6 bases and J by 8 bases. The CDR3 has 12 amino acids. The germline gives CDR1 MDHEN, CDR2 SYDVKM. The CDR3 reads CASRLTGAGYTF. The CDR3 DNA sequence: TGTGCCAGCAGATTGACAGGGGCAGGCTACACCTTC.

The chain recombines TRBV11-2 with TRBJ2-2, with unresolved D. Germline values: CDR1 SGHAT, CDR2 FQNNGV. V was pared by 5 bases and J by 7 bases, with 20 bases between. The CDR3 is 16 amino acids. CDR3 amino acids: CASSLQSVVNGGELFF. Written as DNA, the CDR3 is TGTGCCAGCAGCCTACAGTCGGTTGTTAATGGCGGGGAGCTGTTTTTT.